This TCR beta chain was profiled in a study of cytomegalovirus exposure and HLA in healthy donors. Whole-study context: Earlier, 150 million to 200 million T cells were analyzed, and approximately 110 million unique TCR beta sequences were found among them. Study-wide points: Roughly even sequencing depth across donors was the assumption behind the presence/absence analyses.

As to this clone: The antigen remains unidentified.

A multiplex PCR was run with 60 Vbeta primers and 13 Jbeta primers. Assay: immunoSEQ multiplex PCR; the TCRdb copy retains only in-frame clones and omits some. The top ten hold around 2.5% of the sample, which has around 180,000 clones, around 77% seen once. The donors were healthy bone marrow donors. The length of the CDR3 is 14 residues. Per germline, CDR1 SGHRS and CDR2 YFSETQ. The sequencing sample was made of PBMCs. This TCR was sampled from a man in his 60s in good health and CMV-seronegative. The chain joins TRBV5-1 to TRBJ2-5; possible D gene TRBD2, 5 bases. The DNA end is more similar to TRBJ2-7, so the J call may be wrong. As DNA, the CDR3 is TGCGCCAGCAGCTTGGGTCCGGGGAACTACGAGCAGTACTTC. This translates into CASSLGPGNYEQYF.